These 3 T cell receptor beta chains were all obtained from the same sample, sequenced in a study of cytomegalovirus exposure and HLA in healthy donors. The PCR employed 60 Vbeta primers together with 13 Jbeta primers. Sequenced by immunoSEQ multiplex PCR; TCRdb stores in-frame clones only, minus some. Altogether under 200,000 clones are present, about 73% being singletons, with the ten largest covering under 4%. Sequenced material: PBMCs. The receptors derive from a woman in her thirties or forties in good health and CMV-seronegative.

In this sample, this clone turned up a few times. CDR3 bases: TGTGCCAGCAGTTATCGGCGGGGATACTCCTACGAGCAGTACTTC. This gives the protein CASSYRRGYSYEQYF. V is TRBV6-5 and J is TRBJ2-7; maybe TRBD2 (6 bases). V lost 3 bases to trimming and J lost 0 bases, with 12 bases between them. This CDR3 comprises 15 residues. Germline-derived CDR1 and CDR2 are MNHEY and SVGAGI.

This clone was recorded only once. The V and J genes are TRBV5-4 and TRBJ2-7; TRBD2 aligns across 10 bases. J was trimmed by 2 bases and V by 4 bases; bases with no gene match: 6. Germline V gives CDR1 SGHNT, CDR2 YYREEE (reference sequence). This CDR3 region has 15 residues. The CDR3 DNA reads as TGTGCCAGCAGCCAGAGCGGGGGGGCAACCTACGAGCAGTACTTC. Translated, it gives CASSQSGGATYEQYF.

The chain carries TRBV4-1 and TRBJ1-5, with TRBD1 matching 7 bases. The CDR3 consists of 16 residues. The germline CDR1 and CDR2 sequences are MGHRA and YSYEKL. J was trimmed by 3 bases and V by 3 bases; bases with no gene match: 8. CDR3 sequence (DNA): TGCGCCAGCAGCCACGACAGGGAGGAAACCAATCAGCCCCAGCATTTT. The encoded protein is CASSHDREETNQPQHF.